This passage covers 10 T cell receptor beta chains from one sample sequenced in a study of beta chain features in type 1 diabetes (dated by TCRdb to about 2018). The library relied on the immunoSEQ multiplex PCR assay. The entire isolated RNA was reverse transcribed using the High Capacity cDNA Reverse Transcription Kit, and thus expressed TCRB transcripts were sequenced. Here the immuneACCESS table is served through TCRdb, limited to in-frame sequences with V and J called. Missing clones are a known gap in these copies; in checked studies unresolved V genes cover under half, and the rest lacks a known reason. Present in this sample are fewer than 350,000 clones, roughly 21% of which were seen just once. The ten largest clones capture around 0.04% of the sample. Sequencing used naive CD4+ T cells from blood. The cell subset or site tag for this specimen amounts to: true naive CD4+ T cells. The receptors stem from a woman in her late teens or twenties in good health.

The chain has TRBV5-4 and TRBJ1-3; TRBD1 matches 8 bases. The V gene's germline CDR1 is SGHNT and CDR2 YYREEE (reference sequence). The CDR3 spans 17 residues. J lost 2 bases, V lost 4 bases, and 11 bases had no gene match. The CDR3 reads CASSDLRQGLAGNTIYF. In DNA, the CDR3 is TGTGCCAGCAGCGACTTACGACAGGGGCTGGCTGGAAACACCATATATTTT.

This clone was detected only a few times. CDR3 coding DNA: TGTGCCAGCAGCTCCGGACAGCTTCCAAATTATAACTATGGCTACACCTTC. Residues: CASSSGQLPNYNYGYTF. This chain uses TRBV9 with TRBJ1-2; a possible D gene is TRBD1 (6 bases). There are 17 residues in the CDR3. Trimming removed 4 bases from V and 1 base from J, with 20 bases in between. The germline gives CDR1 SGDLS, CDR2 YYNGEE.

The chain recombines TRBV4-3 with TRBJ1-6, with D possibly being TRBD1 (6 bases). Deletions cut 4 bases from V and 7 bases from J, with 14 bases between. The CDR3 has 15 amino acids. Germline V gene lookup returns CDR1 LGHNA and CDR2 YSLEER. Written as DNA, the CDR3 is TGCGCCAGCAGCCTACAGGGACAAAGAAATTCACCCCTCCACTTT. Protein product: CASSLQGQRNSPLHF.

This rearrangement joins TRBV7-2 to TRBJ2-4; possible D gene TRBD1, 5 bases. Trimming pared 2 bases from V and 8 bases from J, leaving 13 bases between. The CDR3 loop spans 14 amino acids. The germline V gene encodes CDR1 SGHTA and CDR2 FQGNSA. For the CDR3, the DNA is TGTGCCAGCAGCTTAAGGGTCGAAGGGGACATTCAGTACTTC. This gives the protein CASSLRVEGDIQYF.

This clone came up a few times. A junction end diverges from the germline sequence, so it may reflect a read error. This sequence joins TRBV18 and TRBJ2-5; the D gene is possibly TRBD2 (5 bases). The CDR3 is 15 residues long. The germline CDR1 and CDR2 sequences are KGHSH and LQKENI. This CDR3 reads CASSPASGDQETQYF. DNA of the CDR3: TGTGCCAGCTCACCGGCCAGCGGAGACCAGGAGACCCAGTACTTC.

With respect to this clone: The sample carries other DNA sequences with the same CDR3. J is TRBJ2-5 and V is TRBV7-2; D not certain. Germline V gene sequence: CDR1 SGHTA, CDR2 FQGNSA. The CDR3 covers 13 residues. With 1 base removed from V and 0 bases from J, the gap between germline ends came to 3 bases. CDR3 protein: CASSLGHQETQYF. CDR3 in DNA: TGTGCCAGCAGCTTAGGGCACCAAGAGACCCAGTACTTC. Full variable domain (outside the CDR3, taken from reference TRBV7-2 and TRBJ2-5): GAGVSQSPSNKVTEKGKDVELRCDPISGHTALYWYRQSLGQGLEFLIYFQGNSAPDKSGLPSDRFSAERTGGSVSTLTIQRTQQEDSAVYLCASSLGHQETQYFGPGTRLLVL.

There are a few counts of this clone. The V gene is TRBV5-1, the J gene TRBJ2-4, with a tentative D call TRBD1 (6 bases). The CDR3 is 13 amino acids. Germline-derived CDR1 and CDR2 are SGHRS and YFSETQ. V lost 4 bases and J lost 7, with 12 bases in between. The CDR3 DNA reads as TGCGCCAGCAGCCCAACTCAGGGGAACATTCAGTACTTC. Its translation: CASSPTQGNIQYF. The full variable domain, completed using reference TRBV5-1 and TRBJ2-4, is KAGVTQTPRYLIKTRGQQVTLSCSPISGHRSVSWYQQTPGQGLQFLFEYFSETQRNKGNFPGRFSGRQFSNSRSEMNVSTLELGDSALYLCASSPTQGNIQYFGAGTRLSVL.

The chain links TRBV7-2 to TRBJ2-3; possible D gene TRBD2, 5 bases. The length of the CDR3 is 17 residues. V gave up 5 bases and J gave up 5 bases, with 23 bases separating them. Looked up from germline, CDR1 is SGHTA and CDR2 is FQGNSA. CDR3 region: CASSLILAGLAGDTQYF. In DNA, the CDR3 is TGTGCCAGCAGCCTAATCCTCGCGGGTCTGGCTGGAGATACGCAGTATTTT.

The rearrangement joins TRBV4-2 to TRBJ1-5, with TRBD1 matching 8 bases. The junction had 2 bases not matched to a gene; V was cut back by 4 bases and J by 3 bases. CDR1 is LGHNA, CDR2 YNFKEQ, per germline. This CDR3 has 14 residues. CDR3 nucleotides: TGTGCCAGCAGCCCGACAGGGGACAATCAGCCCCAGCATTTT. Protein product: CASSPTGDNQPQHF.

The chain employs TRBV9 and TRBJ2-2, with D possibly matching TRBD1 (5 bases). CDR1 is SGDLS and CDR2 is YYNGEE in the germline V gene. V was shortened by 4 bases and J by 4 bases, with 20 bases between the two germline ends. This CDR3 is 17 amino acids long. DNA of the CDR3: TGTGCCAGCAGCTTTTCCTCGGGTCAGGGTGGCACCGGGGAGCTGTTTTTT. This translates into CASSFSSGQGGTGELFF.